This is a list of T cell receptor beta chains from one sample in a study of T cells in Graves' hyperthyroidism and ophthalmopathy. One entry per CDR3 protein, called by TCRdb with MiXCR from the multiplex PCR reads. The table shows 45,000 to 55,000 distinct CDR3 sequences, with roughly 51% occurring only once. Sequenced: peripheral blood or thyroid tissue (not recorded which). The receptors here all came from a man younger than 30 with Graves' hyperthyroidism. The CDR3 runs from the conserved cysteine through the conserved F or W. A D gene is named only where the DNA matches it firmly. Clone size appears in some rows only: once, few, many, or a class for an expanded clone.

>-|many|TRBJ1-1|TRBV2
CASVQNTEAFF
TGTGCCAGTGTACAGAACACTGAAGCTTTCTTT
>-|-|TRBJ1-1|TRBV14
CASSLVQGLFSTEAFF
TGTGCCAGCAGTTTAGTTCAGGGACTCTTTAGCACTGAAGCTTTCTTT
>TRBD1|many|TRBJ1-2|TRBV12-3/TRBV12-4
CASSSTRGQGYTF
TGTGCCAGCAGTTCCACCAGGGGGCAGGGCTACACCTTC
>-|-|TRBJ2-7|TRBV10-3
CAIRAGVLYEQYF
TGTGCCATCAGGGCAGGGGTGCTCTACGAGCAGTACTTC
>-|many|TRBJ2-7|TRBV6-2/TRBV6-3
CASSYSIAPPNSYEQYF
TGTGCCAGCAGTTACTCGATAGCACCCCCGAACTCCTACGAGCAGTACTTC
>-|many|TRBJ1-1|TRBV19
CASAPSNTEAFF
TGTGCCAGTGCCCCATCGAACACTGAAGCTTTCTTT
>-|few|TRBJ1-2|TRBV15
CATSRNRDIGYTF
TGTGCCACCAGCAGAAACCGGGACATTGGCTACACCTTC
>-|-|TRBJ2-7|TRBV9
CASSVSAVSYEQYF
TGTGCCAGCAGCGTCTCGGCTGTTTCCTACGAGCAGTACTTC
>TRBD2|-|TRBJ2-5|TRBV29-1
CSVRTSGGAETQYF
TGCAGCGTCCGGACTAGCGGGGGGGCCGAGACCCAGTACTTC
>TRBD1|-|TRBJ2-3|TRBV5-1
CASRPGTGGGTDTQYF
TGCGCCAGCAGACCCGGGACAGGGGGAGGGACAGATACGCAGTATTTT
>-|-|TRBJ1-4|TRBV9
CASSALGRADEKLFF
TGTGCCAGCAGCGCGCTTGGACGGGCGGATGAAAAACTGTTTTTT
>TRBD2|many|TRBJ2-3|TRBV7-2
CASSLGASGSTDTQYF
TGTGCCAGCAGCTTAGGTGCTAGCGGAAGCACAGATACGCAGTATTTT
>-|many|TRBJ2-7|TRBV5-1
CASSLSDNGYEQYF
TGCGCCAGCAGCTTGTCCGACAACGGCTACGAGCAGTACTTC
>-|few|TRBJ1-6|TRBV9
CASSVGSSYNSPLHF
TGTGCCAGCAGCGTAGGGAGCTCCTATAATTCACCCCTCCACTTT
>-|once|TRBJ2-7|TRBV29-1
CSVEVQDYEQYF
TGCAGCGTTGAAGTCCAGGACTACGAGCAGTACTTC
>-|-|TRBJ1-3|TRBV9
CASSDGRSLGNTIYF
TGTGCCAGCAGCGATGGACGCAGCCTTGGGAACACCATATATTTT
>TRBD2|-|TRBJ2-5|TRBV9
CAGSLSGGNQETQYF
TGTGCCGGCAGCCTTAGCGGGGGCAATCAAGAGACCCAGTACTTC
>TRBD1|-|TRBJ2-5|TRBV29-1
CSVPSTGTRETQYF
TGCAGCGTACCTTCGACAGGGACCCGAGAGACCCAGTACTTC
>TRBD1|-|TRBJ2-5|TRBV7-2
CASSLGGQGEETQYF
TGTGCCAGCAGCTTAGGGGGACAGGGGGAAGAGACCCAGTACTTC
>-|-|TRBJ2-7|TRBV20-1
CSASMGILQYF
TGCAGTGCTAGTATGGGAATATTGCAGTACTTC
>TRBD1|-|TRBJ2-7|TRBV5-1
CASSLRTGGEQYF
TGCGCCAGCAGCTTGAGGACAGGGGGCGAGCAGTACTTC
>TRBD2|many|TRBJ2-2|TRBV10-2
CASSRAGEVGELFF
TGCGCCAGCAGTAGAGCGGGAGAGGTCGGGGAGCTGTTTTTT
>-|-|TRBJ1-5|TRBV12-3/TRBV12-4
CATVGAGRNQPQHF
TGTGCCACCGTTGGGGCAGGGCGCAATCAGCCCCAGCATTTT
>TRBD1|many|TRBJ1-6|TRBV27
CASSPILDRGNSPLHF
TGTGCCAGCAGTCCGATATTGGACAGGGGGAATTCACCCCTCCACTTT
>TRBD1|once|TRBJ1-3|TRBV6-6
CASSYQGQGELLGNTIYF
TGTGCCAGCAGTTACCAGGGACAGGGAGAACTTTTAGGAAACACCATATATTTT
>TRBD1|many|TRBJ2-2|TRBV7-8
CASSHITGAGTGELFF
TGTGCCAGCAGCCATATTACAGGGGCAGGCACCGGGGAGCTGTTTTTT
>-|-|TRBJ1-2|TRBV9
CASSGGLYGYTF
TGTGCCAGCAGCGGGGGGCTCTATGGCTACACCTTC
>-|-|TRBJ2-5|TRBV28
CASSLLGRGGQETQYF
TGTGCCAGCAGTTTACTTGGGCGTGGGGGCCAAGAGACCCAGTACTTC
>-|many|TRBJ2-3|TRBV14
CASSQVGGALDTQYF
TGTGCCAGCAGCCAAGTAGGAGGGGCCTTAGATACGCAGTATTTT
>-|medium-sized|TRBJ1-5|TRBV9
CASSVAGANQPQHF
TGTGCCAGCAGCGTAGCAGGGGCCAATCAGCCCCAGCATTTT
>TRBD1|-|TRBJ2-7|TRBV20-1
CTRDRGREQYF
TGCACTAGGGACAGGGGACGGGAGCAGTACTTC
>TRBD2|-|TRBJ2-5|TRBV5-1
CASSLASGYQETQYF
TGCGCCAGCAGCCTGGCTAGCGGGTACCAAGAGACCCAGTACTTC
>-|-|TRBJ2-5|TRBV7-2
CASSLARQGLRETQYF
TGTGCCAGCAGCTTAGCGCGGCAGGGGTTGAGGGAGACCCAGTACTTC
>-|-|TRBJ1-1|TRBV6-6
CASSSGTRTLFF
TGCGCCAGCAGCTCCGGGACACGGACACTTTTCTTT
>-|many|TRBJ2-7|TRBV3-1
CASSHGNYEQYF
TGTGCCAGCAGCCACGGGAACTACGAGCAGTACTTC
>-|many|TRBJ1-6|TRBV6-5
CASSYKGSPLHF
TGTGCCAGCAGTTATAAGGGGTCACCCCTCCACTTT
>-|-|TRBJ2-6|TRBV25-1
CASSPRTRNFSSGANVLTF
TGTGCCAGCAGTCCCCGGACGCGGAATTTCTCCTCTGGGGCCAACGTCCTGACTTTC
>TRBD1|-|TRBJ1-5|TRBV20-1
CSAGTGARPNQPQHF
TGCAGTGCCGGGACAGGCGCAAGACCCAATCAGCCCCAGCATTTT
>-|many|TRBJ2-6|TRBV28
CASSQDRNWANVLTF
TGTGCCAGCAGTCAGGACCGGAATTGGGCCAACGTCCTGACTTTC
>TRBD1|-|TRBJ2-7|TRBV6-5
CASSSHGTGSNEKLYF
TGTGCCAGCAGTTCCCATGGGACAGGGAGTAATGAAAAACTGTACTTC